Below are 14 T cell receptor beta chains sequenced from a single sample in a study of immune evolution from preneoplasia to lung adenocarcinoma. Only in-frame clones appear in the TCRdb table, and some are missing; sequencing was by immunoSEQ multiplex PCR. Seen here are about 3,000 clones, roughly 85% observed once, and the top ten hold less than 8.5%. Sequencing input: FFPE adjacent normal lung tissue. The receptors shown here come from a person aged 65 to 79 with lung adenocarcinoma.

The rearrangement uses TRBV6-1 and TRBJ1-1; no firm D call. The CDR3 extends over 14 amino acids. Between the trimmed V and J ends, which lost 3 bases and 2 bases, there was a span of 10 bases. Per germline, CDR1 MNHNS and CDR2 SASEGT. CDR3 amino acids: CASSDRTGNTEAFF. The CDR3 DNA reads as TGTGCCAGCAGTGACAGGACTGGCAACACTGAAGCTTTCTTT.

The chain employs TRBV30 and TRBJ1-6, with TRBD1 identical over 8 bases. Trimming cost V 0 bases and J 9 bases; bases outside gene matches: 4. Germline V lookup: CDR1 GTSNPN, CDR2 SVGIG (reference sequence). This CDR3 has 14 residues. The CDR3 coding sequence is TGTGCCTGGAGTGTACAGGGGGTTGGTTCACCCCTCCACTTT. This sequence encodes CAWSVQGVGSPLHF.

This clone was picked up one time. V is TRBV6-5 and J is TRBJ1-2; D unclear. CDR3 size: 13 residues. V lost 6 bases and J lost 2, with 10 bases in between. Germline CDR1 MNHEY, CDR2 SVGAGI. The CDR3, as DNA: TGTGCCAGCAGCCGCACAGAAAACTATGGCTACACCTTC. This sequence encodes CASSRTENYGYTF.

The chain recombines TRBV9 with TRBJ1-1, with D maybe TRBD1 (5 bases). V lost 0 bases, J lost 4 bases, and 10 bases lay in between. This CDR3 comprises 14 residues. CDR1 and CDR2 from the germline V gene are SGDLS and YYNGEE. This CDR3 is CASSVGGYGTEAFF. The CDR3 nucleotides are TGTGCCAGCAGCGTAGGGGGGTACGGCACTGAAGCTTTCTTT.

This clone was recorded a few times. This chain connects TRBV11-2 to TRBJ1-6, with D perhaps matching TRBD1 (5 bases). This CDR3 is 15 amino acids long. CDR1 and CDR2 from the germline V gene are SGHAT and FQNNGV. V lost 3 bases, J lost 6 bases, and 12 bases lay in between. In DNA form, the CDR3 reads TGTGCCAGCAGCTTGTCCGACAGCGGTAATTCACCCCTCCACTTT. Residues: CASSLSDSGNSPLHF. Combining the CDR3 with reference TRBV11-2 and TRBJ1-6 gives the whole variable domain EAGVAQSPRYKIIEKRQSVAFWCNPISGHATLYWYQQILGQGPKLLIQFQNNGVVDDSQLPKDRFSAERLKGVDSTLKIQPAKLEDSAVYLCASSLSDSGNSPLHFGNGTRLTVT.

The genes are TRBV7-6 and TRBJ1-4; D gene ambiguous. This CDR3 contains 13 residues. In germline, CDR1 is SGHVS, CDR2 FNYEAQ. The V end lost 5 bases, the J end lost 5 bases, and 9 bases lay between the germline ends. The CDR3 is CASSPEGNEKLFF. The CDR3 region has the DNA TGTGCCAGCAGCCCGGAGGGAAATGAAAAACTGTTTTTT.

The CDR3 sequence is CASSQREKWNEQFF. CDR3 DNA: TGTGCCAGCAGCCAGCGGGAGAAGTGGAATGAGCAGTTCTTC. The chain links TRBV7-8 to TRBJ2-1; 8 positions agree with TRBD2. CDR1 and CDR2 (germline): SGHVS, FQNEAQ. J gave up 7 bases and V 5 bases, and 7 bases lay outside the gene matches. The CDR3 covers 14 residues.

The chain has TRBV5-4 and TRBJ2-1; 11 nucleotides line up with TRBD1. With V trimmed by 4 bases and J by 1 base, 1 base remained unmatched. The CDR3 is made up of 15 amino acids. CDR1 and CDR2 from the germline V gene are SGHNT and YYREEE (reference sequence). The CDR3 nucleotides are TGTGCCAGCAGCCGGGACAGGGGGTCCTACAATGAGCAGTTCTTC. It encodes CASSRDRGSYNEQFF.

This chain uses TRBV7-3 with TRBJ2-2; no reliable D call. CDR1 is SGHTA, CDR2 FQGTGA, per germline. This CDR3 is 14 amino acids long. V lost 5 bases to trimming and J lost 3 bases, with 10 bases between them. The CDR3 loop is CASSRRRDTGELFF. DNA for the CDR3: TGTGCCAGCAGCCGAAGGCGAGACACCGGGGAGCTGTTTTTT.

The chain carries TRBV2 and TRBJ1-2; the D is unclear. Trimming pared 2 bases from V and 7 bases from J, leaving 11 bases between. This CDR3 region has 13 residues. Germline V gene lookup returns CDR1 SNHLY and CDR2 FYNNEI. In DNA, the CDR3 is TGTGCCAGCAGTGAACAGTGGGAGAGTGGCTACACCTTC. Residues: CASSEQWESGYTF.

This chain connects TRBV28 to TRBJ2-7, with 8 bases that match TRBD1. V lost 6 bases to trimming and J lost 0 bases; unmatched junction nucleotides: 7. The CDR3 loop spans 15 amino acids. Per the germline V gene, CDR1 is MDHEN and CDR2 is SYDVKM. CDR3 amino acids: CASRQDRASSYEQYF. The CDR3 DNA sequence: TGTGCCAGCAGACAGGACAGGGCGAGCTCCTACGAGCAGTACTTC.

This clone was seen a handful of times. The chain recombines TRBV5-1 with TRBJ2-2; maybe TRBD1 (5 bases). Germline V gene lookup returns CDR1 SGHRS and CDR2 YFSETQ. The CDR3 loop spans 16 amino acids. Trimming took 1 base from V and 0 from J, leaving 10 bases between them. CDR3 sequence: CASSLRGRANTGELFF. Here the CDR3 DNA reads TGCGCCAGCAGCTTGAGGGGCAGAGCGAACACCGGGGAGCTGTTTTTT.

The CDR3 bases are TGCGCCAGCAGCCAAGACTACAAGGGACCGCTTACAGATACGCAGTATTTT. It codes for CASSQDYKGPLTDTQYF. The rearrangement joins TRBV4-1 to TRBJ2-3; tentatively, D is TRBD1 or TRBD2 (5 bases each). From germline, CDR1 is MGHRA and CDR2 YSYEKL. The CDR3 has 17 amino acids. V lost 0 bases and J lost 3, with 16 bases in between.

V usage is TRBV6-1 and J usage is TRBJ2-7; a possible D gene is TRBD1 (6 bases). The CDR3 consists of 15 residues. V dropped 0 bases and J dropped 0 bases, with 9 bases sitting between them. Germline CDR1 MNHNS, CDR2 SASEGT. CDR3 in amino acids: CASSEAGTLSYEQYF. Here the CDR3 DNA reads TGTGCCAGCAGTGAAGCCGGGACACTCTCCTACGAGCAGTACTTC.